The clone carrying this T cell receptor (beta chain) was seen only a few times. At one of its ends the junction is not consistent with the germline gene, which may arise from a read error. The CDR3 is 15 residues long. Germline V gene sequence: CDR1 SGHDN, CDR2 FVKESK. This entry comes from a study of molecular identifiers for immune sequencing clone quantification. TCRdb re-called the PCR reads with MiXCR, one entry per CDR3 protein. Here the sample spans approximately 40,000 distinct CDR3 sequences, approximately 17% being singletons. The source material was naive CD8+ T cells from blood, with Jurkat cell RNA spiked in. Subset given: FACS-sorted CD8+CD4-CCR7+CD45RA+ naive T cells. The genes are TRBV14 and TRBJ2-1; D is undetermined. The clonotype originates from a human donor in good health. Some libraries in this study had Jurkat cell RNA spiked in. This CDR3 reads CTSSQFQSSYNEQFF. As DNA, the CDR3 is TGTACCAGCAGCCAATTCCAGAGCTCCTACAATGAGCAGTTCTTC.